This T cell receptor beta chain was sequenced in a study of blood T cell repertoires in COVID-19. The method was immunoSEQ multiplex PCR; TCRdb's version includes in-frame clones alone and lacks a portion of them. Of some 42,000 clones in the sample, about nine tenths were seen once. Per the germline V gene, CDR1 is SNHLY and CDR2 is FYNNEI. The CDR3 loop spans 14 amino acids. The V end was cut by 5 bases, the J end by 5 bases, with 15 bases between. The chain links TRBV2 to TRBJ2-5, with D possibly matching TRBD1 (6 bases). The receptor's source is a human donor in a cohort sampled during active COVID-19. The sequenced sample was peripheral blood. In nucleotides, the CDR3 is TGTGCCAGCAGTAAAATTACAGGGCGGGAGACCCAGTACTTC. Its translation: CASSKITGRETQYF.